These 16 T cell receptor beta chains were all obtained from the same sample, sequenced in a study of PD-L1 blockade in urothelial cancer. The table came from immunoSEQ multiplex PCR; TCRdb's copy has only in-frame clones and leaves some out. The repertoire holds around 40,000 clones, more than 85% seen once, with about 11% in the top ten. The time point: pretreatment peripheral blood. Sequenced here: PBMCs, sampled around atezolizumab (anti-PD-L1) treatment. The receptors stem from a woman aged 55-75 years with urothelial cancer.

The chain couples TRBV29-1 to TRBJ2-7, with 9 nucleotides matching TRBD2. The CDR3 has 12 residues. Germline V lookup: CDR1 SQVTM, CDR2 ANQGSEA. Trimming removed 5 bases from V and 4 bases from J; junction bases left unmatched: 3. CDR3 DNA: TGCAGCGTTCCGACTAGCGGTTACGAGCAGTACTTC. Its protein product is CSVPTSGYEQYF.

J is TRBJ2-1 and V is TRBV6-5, with D tentatively TRBD1 (6 bases). This CDR3 region has 14 residues. CDR1 and CDR2 from the germline V gene are MNHEY and SVGAGI. V was trimmed by 0 bases and J by 7 bases, leaving 10 bases between them. CDR3 DNA: TGTGCCAGCAGTTACTCGACAGGCGGGAATGAGCAGTTCTTC. Protein product: CASSYSTGGNEQFF.

This clone was seen just once. For the CDR3, the DNA is TGTGCCAGCTCACCAGTGGAGAGCAATCAGCCCCAGCATTTT. It translates to CASSPVESNQPQHF. The chain links TRBV18 to TRBJ1-5; D is uncertain. V dropped 2 bases and J dropped 1 base, with 6 bases sitting between them. CDR1 and CDR2 (germline): KGHSH, LQKENI. CDR3 length: 14 amino acids.

This chain links TRBV15 with TRBJ2-7, with TRBD1 identical over 7 bases. The CDR3 extends over 15 amino acids. Trimming removed 1 base from V and 5 bases from J; junction bases left unmatched: 8. The germline CDR1 and CDR2 sequences are LNHNV and YYDKDF (reference sequence). The DNA of the CDR3 is TGTGCCACCAGCAGAGGGCTACAGGGGTCCGACGAGCAGTACTTC. It codes for CATSRGLQGSDEQYF.

The chain links TRBV6-5 to TRBJ1-3, with a possible D match to TRBD1 (5 bases). CDR3 length equals 15 residues. Between the trimmed V and J ends, which lost 4 bases and 0 bases, there was a span of 10 bases. Germline CDR1 is MNHEY and CDR2 is SVGAGI. The CDR3 DNA reads TGTGCCAGCAGTTCCCGGGGGGGCTCTGGAAACACCATATATTTT. Encoded protein: CASSSRGGSGNTIYF.

This clone was counted a single time. The rearrangement links TRBV5-1 to TRBJ1-2; TRBD1 might be the D (5 bases). The V gene's germline CDR1 is SGHRS and CDR2 YFSETQ. Trimming cost V 0 bases and J 3 bases, with 15 bases left between them. The CDR3 is made up of 16 amino acids. The CDR3 nucleotides read TGCGCCAGCAGCTTGGCAATCTCCGGGACTTACTATGGCTACACCTTC. This translates into CASSLAISGTYYGYTF.

The chain links TRBV28 to TRBJ2-7; D not certain. Trimming removed 2 bases from V and 1 base from J, with 6 bases in between. CDR1 and CDR2 from the germline V gene are MDHEN and SYDVKM. The CDR3 covers 13 residues. In DNA, the CDR3 is TGTGCCAGCAGTTTAAGCAGGTCCTACGAGCAGTACTTC. This codes for CASSLSRSYEQYF.

This chain uses TRBV10-3 with TRBJ1-1; D is perhaps TRBD1 (6 bases). The germline CDR1 and CDR2 sequences are ENHRY and SYGVKD. The CDR3 contains 16 residues. Between the trimmed V and J ends, which lost 6 bases and 3 bases, there was a span of 20 bases. The CDR3 loop is CAISRLQGLSDTEAFF. The CDR3 DNA is TGTGCCATCAGCCGTCTACAGGGCTTGTCTGACACTGAAGCTTTCTTT.

The chain links TRBV7-8 to TRBJ2-3; 10 nucleotides agree with TRBD1. The CDR3 consists of 17 residues. The V segment lost 0 bases and the J segment 2 bases; nucleotides outside the gene matches: 5. The germline V gene has CDR1 SGHVS and CDR2 FQNEAQ. The CDR3 is CASSLAPGQGSTDTQYF. In DNA, the CDR3 is TGTGCCAGCAGCTTAGCGCCGGGACAGGGGTCCACAGATACGCAGTATTTT.

This chain links TRBV27 with TRBJ1-1, with 8 bases that match TRBD1. The CDR3 contains 15 residues. With V trimmed by 3 bases and J by 1 base, 4 bases remained unmatched. Germline loops: CDR1 MNHEY, CDR2 SMNVEV (reference sequence). CDR3 in DNA: TGTGCCAGCAGTTTTAACCAGGGGGCGAACACTGAAGCTTTCTTT. It is translated as CASSFNQGANTEAFF.

This clone occurred once. The chain couples TRBV10-1 to TRBJ2-1; possibly TRBD1 for D (5 bases). The CDR3 runs 12 residues. The germline gives CDR1 WNHNN, CDR2 SYGVQD (reference sequence). The V end was cut by 6 bases, the J end by 12 bases, with 15 bases between. The CDR3 protein is CASSKPGYAQFF. As DNA, the CDR3 is TGCGCCAGCAGCAAACCAGGGTACGCGCAGTTCTTC.

This chain uses TRBV27 with TRBJ2-1, with 9 bases identical to TRBD1. From germline, CDR1 is MNHEY and CDR2 SMNVEV (reference sequence). Germline trimming cut 6 bases from V and 4 bases from J; bases unmatched to any gene: 7. The CDR3 length is 15 residues. CDR3 DNA sequence: TGTGCCAGCAGCAGGACAGGGGCGCCATACAATGAGCAGTTCTTC. It specifies CASSRTGAPYNEQFF.

The rearrangement uses TRBV6-4 and TRBJ2-3, with D unresolved. The CDR3 has 13 residues. Trimming stripped 2 bases from V and 4 bases from J, with 7 bases between. Germline values: CDR1 MRHNA, CDR2 SNTAGT. The CDR3 DNA is TGTGCCAGCAGTGACGACTTGGCAGATACGCAGTATTTT. Its translation: CASSDDLADTQYF.

CDR3 coding DNA: TGTGCCAGCAGGCTAGCGGGAGCCTTTCTAAGCTCCTACGAGCAGTACTTC. Translated: CASRLAGAFLSSYEQYF. The rearrangement uses TRBV7-8 and TRBJ2-7; 10 nucleotides align to TRBD2. This CDR3 spans 17 amino acids. The junction had 11 bases not matched to a gene; V was cut back by 6 bases and J by 0 bases. Germline CDR1 is SGHVS and CDR2 is FQNEAQ.

This clone is medium-sized in the sample. This chain uses TRBV7-9 with TRBJ2-1; 8 nucleotides line up with TRBD2. Trimming at V came to 1 base and at J to 6 bases, leaving 2 bases not matched to a gene. The CDR3 is 14 residues long. The germline gives CDR1 SEHNR, CDR2 FQNEAQ (reference sequence). The CDR3 is CASSLGLAINEQFF. The CDR3 coding sequence is TGTGCCAGCAGCTTAGGACTAGCGATCAATGAGCAGTTCTTC.

This chain uses TRBV7-3 with TRBJ2-7; D might be TRBD1 (9 bases). Trimming took 1 base from V and 3 from J, leaving 13 bases between them. From germline, CDR1 is SGHTA and CDR2 FQGTGA. The CDR3 has 15 residues. CDR3 region: CASSLIAGQGYEQYF. The CDR3 DNA reads as TGTGCCAGCAGCTTAATAGCGGGACAGGGCTACGAGCAGTACTTC.